The 21 T cell receptor beta chains in this list originate from one sample, sequenced in a study of CD8 T cells in Susac syndrome (dated by TCRdb to about 2019). Receptors were amplified or captured by the immunoSEQ multiplex PCR assay. RNA was extracted using the RNeasy kit, and about 0.45 to 1 ug of the RNA was reverse transcribed with random hexamers. TCRdb reworked the public reads: Q25 trimming with fastp, MiXCR clone assembly, productive beta chains retained. A single entry per CDR3 protein holds the most common genes and DNA from its merged rows. The sample table holds tens of thousands of distinct CDR3 sequences, of which 90% to 95% were seen once. The leading ten clones occupy 0.45% to 0.55% of the sample. Sequenced material: CD8+ T cells from PBMCs. Receptors originate from a human donor with Susac syndrome.

J is TRBJ2-5 and V is TRBV5-4; D is unclear. Germline V gene data show CDR1 as SGHNT and CDR2 as YYREEE (reference sequence). The CDR3 spans 12 residues. The germline V and J ends were trimmed by 7 bases and 5 bases, with 12 bases remaining between them. The CDR3 is CASSETPETQYF. The CDR3 nucleotides are TGTGCCAGCTCAGAAACCCCGGAGACCCAGTACTTC.

J is TRBJ1-1 and V is TRBV20-1; D is unclear. The CDR3 is 12 residues long. Germline assignment: CDR1 DFQATT and CDR2 SNEGSKA (reference sequence). The V end lost 6 bases, the J end lost 1 base, and 9 bases lay between the germline ends. For the CDR3, the DNA is TGCAGTGCCCGTGCCTCGAACACTGAAGCTTTCTTT. The encoded protein is CSARASNTEAFF.

The chain has TRBV7-9 and TRBJ1-1, with D perhaps matching TRBD1 (5 bases). The CDR3 spans 14 residues. V lost 6 bases to trimming and J lost 7 bases, with 18 bases between them. The germline CDR1 and CDR2 sequences are SEHNR and FQNEAQ (reference sequence). For the CDR3, the DNA is TGTGCCAGCAGGGCTAAGGAACATGGGGGTGAAGCTTTCTTT. Translating gives CASRAKEHGGEAFF.

This clonotype was observed a few times. The rearrangement uses TRBV9 and TRBJ1-5, with a tentative D call TRBD1 (6 bases). V was trimmed by 4 bases and J by 0 bases, leaving 11 bases between them. The length of the CDR3 is 15 residues. Germline CDR1 is SGDLS and CDR2 is YYNGEE. The CDR3 coding sequence is TGTGCCAGCAGCATGACAGGCAATAGCAATCAGCCCCAGCATTTT. Residues: CASSMTGNSNQPQHF.

This clonotype appeared once. This chain connects TRBV10-3 to TRBJ2-7, with TRBD2 matching 10 bases. Germline CDR1 ENHRY, CDR2 SYGVKD. The CDR3 covers 15 residues. The ends lost 3 bases at V and 4 bases at J; junction bases unmatched: 6. CDR3 in DNA: TGTGCCATCAGTGATCCTAGCGGGAGTATTTACGAGCAGTACTTC. It is translated as CAISDPSGSIYEQYF.

The rearrangement uses TRBV28 and TRBJ2-5; TRBD2 aligns across 7 bases. This CDR3 is 14 amino acids long. V lost 3 bases, J lost 0 bases, and 1 base stayed unmatched. Germline CDR1 MDHEN, CDR2 SYDVKM. CDR3 sequence reads: CASSLAGDQETQYF. The CDR3 DNA reads as TGTGCCAGCAGTTTGGCGGGGGACCAAGAGACCCAGTACTTC.

The CDR3 DNA reads as TGTGCCAGCAGAATGAGCCGAAACTATGGCTACACCTTC. This codes for CASRMSRNYGYTF. V usage is TRBV6-5 and J usage is TRBJ1-2; D gene uncertain. The CDR3 is 13 amino acids. Germline V lookup: CDR1 MNHEY, CDR2 SVGAGI. Trimming took off 6 bases at V and 2 bases at J, with 10 bases between the two ends.

V usage is TRBV12-3 or TRBV12-4 and J usage is TRBJ2-1, with TRBD2 matching over 8 bases. V dropped 5 bases and J dropped 2; count of bases not matched to a gene: 8. The CDR3 length is 16 residues. The CDR3 sequence: CASSRFLAGPYNEQFF. As DNA, the CDR3 is TGTGCCAGCAGTCGATTTTTAGCGGGACCCTACAATGAGCAGTTCTTC.

This CDR3 reads CASSPRDLPSGNTIYF. CDR3 sequence (DNA): TGTGCCAGCAGTCCAAGGGACTTGCCCTCTGGAAACACCATATATTTT. The chain has TRBV12-3 or TRBV12-4 and TRBJ1-3; TRBD1 is a possible D gene (5 bases). This CDR3 is 16 amino acids long. V lost 5 bases, J lost 0 bases, and 14 bases lay in between.

The chain couples TRBV5-4 to TRBJ2-2, with 10 bases fitting TRBD2. The CDR3 consists of 16 residues. Germline V CDR1 and CDR2: SGHNT, YYREEE (reference sequence). V shed 4 bases, J shed 4 bases, and the junction held 7 bases outside the gene matches. The CDR3 is CASSTASGSGTGELFF. CDR3 DNA: TGTGCCAGCAGCACAGCTAGCGGGAGTGGCACCGGGGAGCTGTTTTTT.

The chain couples TRBV7-2 to TRBJ2-1, with D unclear. CDR1 is SGHTA and CDR2 is FQGNSA in the germline V gene. This CDR3 has 15 residues. With 3 bases removed from V and 0 bases from J, the gap between germline ends came to 9 bases. The CDR3 here is CASSFEPSSYNEQFF. In DNA, the CDR3 is TGTGCCAGCAGCTTTGAACCGAGCTCCTACAATGAGCAGTTCTTC.

J is TRBJ1-3 and V is TRBV7-6; D may be TRBD1 (6 bases). V lost 4 bases and J lost 4, with 8 bases in between. This CDR3 is built from 13 residues. CDR1 is SGHVS and CDR2 is FNYEAQ in the germline V gene. The CDR3, as DNA: TGTGCCAGCAGCTCCGGGACAGGAAACACCATATATTTT. Amino acids: CASSSGTGNTIYF. The entire variable domain, with the rest obtained from reference TRBV7-6 and TRBJ1-3, is as follows: GAGVSQSPRYKVTKRGQDVALRCDPISGHVSLYWYRQALGQGPEFLTYFNYEAQQDKSGLPNDRFSAERPEGSISTLTIQRTEQRDSAMYRCASSSGTGNTIYFGEGSWLTVV.

This clonotype was observed a single time. The chain joins TRBV19 to TRBJ2-1; D unclear. The CDR3 length is 13 residues. The germline V gene has CDR1 LNHDA and CDR2 SQIVND (reference sequence). V was shortened by 3 bases and J by 7 bases, with 10 bases between the two germline ends. The CDR3 sequence is CASSIGQTNEQFF. CDR3 DNA sequence: TGTGCCAGTAGTATCGGGCAGACGAATGAGCAGTTCTTC.

The chain combines TRBV29-1 with TRBJ1-2, with TRBD1 matching over 7 bases. V dropped 7 bases and J dropped 3; count of bases not matched to a gene: 5. The CDR3 spans 12 residues. CDR1 SQVTM and CDR2 ANQGSEA come from the germline V gene. The CDR3 sequence is CSADGQDYGYTF. The CDR3 nucleotides read TGCAGCGCGGATGGACAGGACTATGGCTACACCTTC.

The rearrangement links TRBV2 to TRBJ2-7; TRBD1 matches at 8 bases. The CDR3 length is 14 residues. Germline CDR1 reads SNHLY; CDR2 reads FYNNEI. With V trimmed by 10 bases and J by 0 bases, 8 bases remained unmatched. CDR3 sequence: CAMLRTGNSYEQYF. For the CDR3, the DNA is TGTGCCATGCTCCGGACAGGGAACTCCTACGAGCAGTACTTC.

The CDR3 reads CASSVNSQETQYF. CDR3 sequence (DNA): TGCGCCAGCAGTGTTAACAGCCAAGAGACCCAGTACTTC. The genes are TRBV10-1 and TRBJ2-5; D is unresolved. CDR3 size: 13 residues. With 4 bases removed from V and 1 base from J, the gap between germline ends came to 7 bases. From germline, CDR1 is WNHNN and CDR2 SYGVQD (reference sequence).

The chain uses TRBV7-9 and TRBJ1-1; D unresolved. The CDR3 runs to 13 residues. The V gene's germline CDR1 is SEHNR and CDR2 FQNEAQ (reference sequence). The germline V and J ends were trimmed by 5 bases and 8 bases, with 15 bases remaining between them. Here the CDR3 reads CASSPYAIGEAFF. The CDR3 bases are TGTGCCAGCAGCCCCTACGCCATAGGGGAAGCTTTCTTT. Based on the CDR3 plus reference TRBV7-9 and TRBJ1-1, the full variable domain is DTGVSQNPRHKITKRGQNVTFRCDPISEHNRLYWYRQTLGQGPEFLTYFQNEAQLEKSRLLSDRFSAERPKGSFSTLEIQRTEQGDSAMYLCASSPYAIGEAFFGQGTRLTVV.

The rearrangement joins TRBV9 to TRBJ2-7, with 13 positions matching TRBD2. The CDR3 loop spans 16 amino acids. V gave up 4 bases and J gave up 3 bases; unmatched junction bases: 7. CDR1 is SGDLS and CDR2 is YYNGEE in the germline V gene. CDR3 sequence (DNA): TGTGCCAGCAGCCTTCGACTAGCGGGGGGCCTCTACGAGCAGTACTTC. Protein product: CASSLRLAGGLYEQYF.

The chain is built from TRBV4-1 and TRBJ2-2; D ambiguous. The V and J ends lost 1 base and 4 bases respectively, with 1 base between them. CDR1 and CDR2 (germline): MGHRA, YSYEKL. The CDR3 contains 12 residues. CDR3 nucleotide sequence: TGCGCCAGCAGCCAAGGCACCGGGGAGCTGTTTTTT. Translation gives CASSQGTGELFF.

The V and J genes are TRBV4-1 and TRBJ2-3; D gene unclear. V was shortened by 0 bases and J by 1 base, with 8 bases between the two germline ends. The CDR3 runs to 15 residues. CDR1 and CDR2 from the germline V gene are MGHRA and YSYEKL. Here the CDR3 DNA reads TGCGCCAGCAGCCAAGAGGGCAAGCGCACAGATACGCAGTATTTT. As protein: CASSQEGKRTDTQYF.

V gene TRBV28 combines with J gene TRBJ2-1; TRBD2 aligns across 9 bases. Germline V lookup: CDR1 MDHEN, CDR2 SYDVKM. The V and J ends lost 6 bases and 8 bases, in that order; junction bases with no gene match: 17. The CDR3 extends over 17 amino acids. The CDR3 nucleotides are TGTGCCAGCAGCACCCATGTTGGTAGCGGGAGTATGGATGAGCAGTTCTTC. This sequence encodes CASSTHVGSGSMDEQFF.